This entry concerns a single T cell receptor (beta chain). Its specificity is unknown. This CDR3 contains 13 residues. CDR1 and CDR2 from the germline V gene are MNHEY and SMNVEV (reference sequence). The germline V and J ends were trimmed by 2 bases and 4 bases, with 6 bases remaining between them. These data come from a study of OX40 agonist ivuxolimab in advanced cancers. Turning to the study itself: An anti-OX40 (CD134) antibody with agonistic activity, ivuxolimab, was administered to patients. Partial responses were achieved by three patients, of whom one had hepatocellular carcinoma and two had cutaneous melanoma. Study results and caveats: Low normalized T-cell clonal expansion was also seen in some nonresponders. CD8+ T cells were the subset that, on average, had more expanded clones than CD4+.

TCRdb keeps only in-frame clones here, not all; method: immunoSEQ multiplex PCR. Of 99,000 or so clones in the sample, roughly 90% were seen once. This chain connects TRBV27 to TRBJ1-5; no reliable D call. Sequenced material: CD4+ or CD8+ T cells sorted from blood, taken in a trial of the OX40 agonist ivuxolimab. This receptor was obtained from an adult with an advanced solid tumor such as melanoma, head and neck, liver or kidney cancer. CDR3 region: CASSLRENQPQHF. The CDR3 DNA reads TGTGCCAGCAGTTTAAGGGAAAATCAGCCCCAGCATTTT.